This passage covers 17 T cell receptor beta chains from one sample sequenced in a study of T cell repertoires in cytomegalovirus infection. TCRdb re-derived calls from the reads in MiXCR, one entry per CDR3 protein. Among 300,000 to 400,000 distinct CDR3 sequences listed, more than 8% were seen once. The sample was PBMCs. The source is a human donor in good health (CMV status not recorded). Some clones in this sample may be carry-over from other donors' samples.

This clonotype has a handful of counts. The rearrangement joins TRBV24-1 to TRBJ2-1; the match to TRBD1 covers 7 bases. This CDR3 comprises 13 residues. Trimming at V came to 7 bases and at J to 5 bases, leaving 4 bases not matched to a gene. From germline, CDR1 is KGHDR and CDR2 SFDVKD. CDR3 in DNA: TGTGCCACCAGCGACAGGGTAGACAATGAGCAGTTCTTC. This gives the protein CATSDRVDNEQFF.

The chain recombines TRBV6-2 or TRBV6-3 with TRBJ2-7; D tentatively fits TRBD1 or TRBD2 (5 bases each). V was clipped by 8 bases and J by 3 bases, with 17 bases between them. This CDR3 is 14 amino acids long. Looked up from germline, CDR1 is MNHEY and CDR2 is SVGEGT. CDR3 nucleotides: TGTGCCAGCGCCGGGGCAGGAGTTAGCTACGAGCAGTACTTC. This encodes CASAGAGVSYEQYF.

This clonotype was picked up many times. The chain employs TRBV27 and TRBJ2-7, with 9 bases identical to TRBD1. Germline values: CDR1 MNHEY, CDR2 SMNVEV (reference sequence). Unmatched junction bases numbered 4, after V lost 1 base and J lost 3 bases. The CDR3 extends over 15 amino acids. In DNA, the CDR3 is TGTGCCAGCAGTTTATTGGGACAGGGACTCTACGAGCAGTACTTC. It is translated as CASSLLGQGLYEQYF.

This clonotype came up many times. The V call is TRBV7-2, the J call TRBJ1-1, with D perhaps TRBD1 (5 bases). Trimming removed 5 bases at V and 6 bases at J, with 16 bases between. This CDR3 has 14 amino acids. Germline CDR1 reads SGHTA; CDR2 reads FQGNSA. CDR3 protein: CASSPPRGRAEAFF. CDR3 sequence (DNA): TGTGCCAGCAGCCCCCCGAGGGGTAGGGCTGAAGCTTTCTTT.

This clonotype came up a few times. The chain combines TRBV11-2 with TRBJ2-7; D not resolved. The germline CDR1 and CDR2 sequences are SGHAT and FQNNGV. V lost 3 bases and J lost 6, with 12 bases in between. The length of the CDR3 is 13 residues. CDR3 protein: CASSLVRPLEQYF. In nucleotides, the CDR3 is TGTGCCAGCAGCTTGGTACGGCCCCTCGAGCAGTACTTC.

This clonotype appeared many times. The V gene is TRBV7-2, the J gene TRBJ2-3; 7 bases are a match to TRBD2. Germline V gene data show CDR1 as SGHTA and CDR2 as FQGNSA. J was trimmed by 2 bases and V by 5 bases; bases with no gene match: 7. The CDR3 has 15 residues. CDR3: CASSIQAGPTDTQYF. Written as DNA, the CDR3 is TGTGCCAGCAGCATCCAAGCGGGGCCCACAGATACGCAGTATTTT.

The sample holds a few counts of this clonotype. The chain joins TRBV7-6 to TRBJ2-3; D is unclear. Per germline, CDR1 SGHVS and CDR2 FNYEAQ. The V and J ends lost 1 base and 6 bases respectively, with 11 bases between them. This CDR3 region has 14 residues. This CDR3 is CASSLVDPGDTQYF. The CDR3 DNA is TGTGCCAGCAGCTTAGTCGACCCCGGGGATACGCAGTATTTT.

This clonotype showed up many times. The chain combines TRBV7-6 with TRBJ2-7; D possibly corresponds to TRBD2 (5 bases). Looked up from germline, CDR1 is SGHVS and CDR2 is FNYEAQ. V dropped 8 bases and J dropped 2 bases, with 10 bases sitting between them. The CDR3 is made up of 12 amino acids. CDR3 amino acids: CASGVGAYEQYF. The CDR3, as DNA: TGTGCCAGCGGGGTCGGGGCCTACGAGCAGTACTTC.

This clonotype was observed a handful of times. The gene calls are TRBV9 and TRBJ1-4; D uncertain. The CDR3 runs 15 residues. The germline gives CDR1 SGDLS, CDR2 YYNGEE. Trimming cost V 0 bases and J 0 bases, with 6 bases left between them. The CDR3 loop is CASSVGTTTNEKLFF. CDR3 nucleotides: TGTGCCAGCAGCGTAGGCACAACAACTAATGAAAAACTGTTTTTT.

Concerning this clonotype itself: A much larger clone differs by one base, so this may be a read error. This chain connects TRBV7-2 to TRBJ1-3; perhaps TRBD1 as D (5 bases). V dropped 5 bases and J dropped 3 bases, with 14 bases sitting between them. This CDR3 has 15 amino acids. Germline V gene data show CDR1 as SGHTA and CDR2 as FQGNSA. The CDR3 coding sequence is TGTGCCAGCAGCCCGGGCAGGGTGGGTGGAAACACCATATATTTT. Amino acids: CASSPGRVGGNTIYF.

There are a few counts of this clonotype. CDR3 sequence (DNA): TGTGCCAGCAGCTTATTTCATCTTGGCGGGGAGCTGTTTTTT. This sequence encodes CASSLFHLGGELFF. The chain couples TRBV7-3 to TRBJ2-2, with unresolved D. The V gene's germline CDR1 is SGHTA and CDR2 FQGTGA. V was shortened by 2 bases and J by 7 bases, with 11 bases between the two germline ends. This CDR3 comprises 14 residues.

The rearrangement joins TRBV6-1 to TRBJ2-7; D is perhaps TRBD2 (6 bases). CDR3 length: 13 residues. V lost 11 bases and J lost 7, with 21 bases in between. The V gene's germline CDR1 is MNHNS and CDR2 SASEGT. CDR3: CAGGLWSRGEQYF. DNA of the CDR3: TGTGCCGGGGGACTCTGGTCCCGTGGGGAGCAGTACTTC.

This clonotype was seen at least ten times. This chain uses TRBV11-3 with TRBJ2-2, with D perhaps matching TRBD1 (5 bases). The CDR3 extends over 16 amino acids. Trimming took off 3 bases at V and 4 bases at J, with 15 bases between the two ends. Germline V gene sequence: CDR1 SGHNT, CDR2 YENEEA. The CDR3 here is CASSLGAQARTGELFF. Here the CDR3 DNA reads TGTGCCAGCAGCTTGGGCGCACAGGCGCGCACCGGGGAGCTGTTTTTT.

J is TRBJ1-5 and V is TRBV12-3 or TRBV12-4; TRBD1 agrees at 11 bases. The CDR3 length is 14 residues. The J segment lost 7 bases and the V segment lost 5 bases, leaving 4 bases of the junction unmatched. CDR3 loop: CASSGTGGRQPQHF. CDR3 sequence (DNA): TGTGCCAGCAGTGGGACAGGGGGACGGCAGCCCCAGCATTTT.

The sample holds many counts of this clonotype. The V and J genes are TRBV9 and TRBJ2-1, with D unclear. The V gene lost 0 bases and the J gene lost 0 bases, with 7 bases spanning the gap. This CDR3 contains 15 residues. From germline, CDR1 is SGDLS and CDR2 YYNGEE. The CDR3 spells CASSVEDSSYNEQFF. In DNA, the CDR3 is TGTGCCAGCAGCGTAGAGGATAGCTCCTACAATGAGCAGTTCTTC. Full variable domain (rest looked up from reference TRBV9 and TRBJ2-1): DSGVTQTPKHLITATGQRVTLRCSPRSGDLSVYWYQQSLDQGLQFLIQYYNGEERAKGNILERFSAQQFPDLHSELNLSSLELGDSALYFCASSVEDSSYNEQFFGPGTRLTVL.

This clonotype has just a few counts. The V gene is TRBV20-1, the J gene TRBJ2-5; TRBD2 aligns across 12 bases. In germline, CDR1 is DFQATT, CDR2 SNEGSKA (reference sequence). This CDR3 contains 16 residues. V lost 3 bases and J lost 5; bases outside the gene matches: 10. This chain's CDR3 is CSASGLAGGLRETQYF. CDR3 DNA: TGCAGTGCTAGTGGGCTAGCGGGGGGGCTCAGGGAGACCCAGTACTTC.

This chain connects TRBV19 to TRBJ2-1, with TRBD2 identical over 10 bases. V lost 1 base, J lost 5 bases, and 11 bases stayed unmatched. The CDR3 is made up of 18 amino acids. Germline CDR1 reads LNHDA; CDR2 reads SQIVND (reference sequence). CDR3 residues: CASSIAPLGTSVHNEQFF. As DNA, the CDR3 is TGTGCCAGTAGTATAGCCCCTTTGGGGACTAGCGTCCACAATGAGCAGTTCTTC.